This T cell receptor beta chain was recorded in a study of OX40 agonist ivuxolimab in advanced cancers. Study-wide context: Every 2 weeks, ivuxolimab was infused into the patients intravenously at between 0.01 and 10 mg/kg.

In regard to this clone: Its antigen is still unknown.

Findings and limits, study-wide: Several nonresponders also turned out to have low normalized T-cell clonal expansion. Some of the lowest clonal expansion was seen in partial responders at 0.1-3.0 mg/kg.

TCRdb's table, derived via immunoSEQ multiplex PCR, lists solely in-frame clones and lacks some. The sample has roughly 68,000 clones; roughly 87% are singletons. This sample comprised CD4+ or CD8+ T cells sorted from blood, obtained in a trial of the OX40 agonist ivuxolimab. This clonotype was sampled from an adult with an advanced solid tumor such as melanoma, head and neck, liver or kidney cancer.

CDR3 loop: CARSPKQLGTAYGYTF. In DNA form, the CDR3 reads TGTGCCAGAAGCCCGAAACAACTCGGGACGGCTTATGGCTACACCTTC. This chain links TRBV5-3 with TRBJ1-2; possibly TRBD1 for D (5 bases). TRBV5-3 is sorted into the ORF group, with uncertain function. The V end was cut by 4 bases, the J end by 5 bases, with 21 bases between. The CDR3 is 16 residues long.